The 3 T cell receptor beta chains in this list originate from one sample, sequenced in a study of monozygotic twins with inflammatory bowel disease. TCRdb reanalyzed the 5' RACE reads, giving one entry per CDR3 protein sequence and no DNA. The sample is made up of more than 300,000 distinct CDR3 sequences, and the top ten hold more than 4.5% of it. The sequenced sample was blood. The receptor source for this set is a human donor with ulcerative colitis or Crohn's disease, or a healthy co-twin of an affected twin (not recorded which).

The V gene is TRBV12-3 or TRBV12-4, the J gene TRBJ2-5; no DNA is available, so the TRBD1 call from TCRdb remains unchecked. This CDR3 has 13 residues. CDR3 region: CASSSVSPETQYF.

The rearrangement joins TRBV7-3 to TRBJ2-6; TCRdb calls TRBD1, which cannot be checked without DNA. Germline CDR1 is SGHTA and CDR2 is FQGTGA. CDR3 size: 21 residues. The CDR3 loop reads CASSLNYQPPSRGSGANVLTF.

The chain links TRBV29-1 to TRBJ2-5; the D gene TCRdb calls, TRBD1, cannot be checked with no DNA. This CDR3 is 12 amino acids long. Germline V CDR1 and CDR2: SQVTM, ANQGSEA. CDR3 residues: CSAWTGRETQYF.